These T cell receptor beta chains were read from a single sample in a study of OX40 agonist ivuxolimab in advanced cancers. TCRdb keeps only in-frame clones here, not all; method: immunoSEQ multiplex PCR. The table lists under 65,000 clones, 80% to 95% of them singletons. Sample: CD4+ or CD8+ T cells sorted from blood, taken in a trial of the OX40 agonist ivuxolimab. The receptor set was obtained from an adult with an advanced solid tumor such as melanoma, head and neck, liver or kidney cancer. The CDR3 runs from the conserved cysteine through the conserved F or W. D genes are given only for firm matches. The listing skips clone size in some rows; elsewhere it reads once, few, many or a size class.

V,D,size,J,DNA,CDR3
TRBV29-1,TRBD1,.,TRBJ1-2,TGCAGCGCCAAAACTTGGACAGGGAACTATGGCTACACCTTC,CSAKTWTGNYGYTF
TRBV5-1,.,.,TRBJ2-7,TGCGCCAGCAGCTTGGGGTACGAGCAGTACTTC,CASSLGYEQYF
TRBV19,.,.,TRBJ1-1,TGTGCCAGTAGTATTCTTGACGCGGGGCCAGCGAACACTGAAGCTTTCTTT,CASSILDAGPANTEAFF
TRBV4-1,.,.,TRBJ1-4,TGCGCCAGCAGCCCCCTCCAGTCAACTAATGAAAAACTGTTTTTT,CASSPLQSTNEKLFF
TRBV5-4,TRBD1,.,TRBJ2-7,TGTGCCAGCAGCTTGCGGGACAGGGTCTACGAGCAGTACTTC,CASSLRDRVYEQYF
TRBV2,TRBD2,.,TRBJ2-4,TGTGCCAGCAGTGAAAGCTCCCTTAGCGGGGGGGCCGGAAACATTCAGTACTTC,CASSESSLSGGAGNIQYF
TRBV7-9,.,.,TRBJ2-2,TGTGCCAGCAGCTTCCACACCGGGGAGCTGTTTTTT,CASSFHTGELFF
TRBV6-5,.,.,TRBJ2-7,TGTGCCACCGAGGGGATACGCGAGCAGTACTTC,CATEGIREQYF
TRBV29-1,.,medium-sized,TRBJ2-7,TGCAGCGTTGTAATCCCGCCCGCCCACGAGCAGTACTTC,CSVVIPPAHEQYF
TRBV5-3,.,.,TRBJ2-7,TGTGCCAGCAGCCTTTATAGCTCCTACGAGCAGTACTTC,CASSLYSSYEQYF
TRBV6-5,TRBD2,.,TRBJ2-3,TGTGCCAGCAGTCCTCTGGCGGGGGGGGCGGATACGCAGTATTTT,CASSPLAGGADTQYF
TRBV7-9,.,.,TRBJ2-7,TGTGCCAGCAGCTTGAAGGTCTACGAGCAGTACTTC,CASSLKVYEQYF
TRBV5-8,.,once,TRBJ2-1,TGTGCCAGCAGCGCCTCGACAGGATACTACAATGAGCAGTTCTTC,CASSASTGYYNEQFF
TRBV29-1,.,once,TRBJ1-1,TGCAGCGTTGAAGATGCTTGGGGCCGGACTGAAGCTTTCTTT,CSVEDAWGRTEAFF
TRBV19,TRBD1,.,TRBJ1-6,TGTGCCAGTACGGAGACAGGGGGCCCCTATAATTCACCCCTCCACTTT,CASTETGGPYNSPLHF
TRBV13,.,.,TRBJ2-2,TGTGCCAGCAGCTTCACCTGGAACGGGGAGCTGTTTTTT,CASSFTWNGELFF
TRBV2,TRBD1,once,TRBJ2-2,TGTGCCAGCAGTGGGGGACAGGGCGCCGGGGAGCTGTTTTTT,CASSGGQGAGELFF
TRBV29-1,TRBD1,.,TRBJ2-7,TGCAGCGTTGATCTGACAGGGGACGAGCAGTACTTC,CSVDLTGDEQYF
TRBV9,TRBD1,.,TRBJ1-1,TGTGCCAGCAGCCCCTGGGACAGTCAGAACACTGAAGCTTTCTTT,CASSPWDSQNTEAFF
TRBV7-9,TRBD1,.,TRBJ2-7,TGTGCCAGCAGCGTTCCAGGACAGGGATCTCGTGCGTACTTC,CASSVPGQGSRAYF
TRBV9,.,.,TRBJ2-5,TGTGCCAGCAGCGCCGAGGACAGCCAAGAGACCCAGTACTTC,CASSAEDSQETQYF
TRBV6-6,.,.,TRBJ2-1,TGTGCCAGCAGTTACCTTGGCCATGAGCAGTTCTTC,CASSYLGHEQFF
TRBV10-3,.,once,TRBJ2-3,TGTGCCATCAGTGAGTCGACTCCCGGCACTAGCACAGATACGCAGTATTTT,CAISESTPGTSTDTQYF
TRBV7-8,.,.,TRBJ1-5,TGTGCCAGCAGCTTAGCAGGGTATGGTAATCAGCCCCAGCATTTT,CASSLAGYGNQPQHF
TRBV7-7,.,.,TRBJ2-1,TGTGCTAGCAGCTTAGCCGTGGGGGAGCCGAAGCAGTTCTTC,CASSLAVGEPKQFF
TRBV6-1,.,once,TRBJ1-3,TGTGCCAGCAGTTGGGATCACAGTTTTGGAAACACCATATATTTT,CASSWDHSFGNTIYF
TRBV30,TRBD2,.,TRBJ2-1,TGTGCCTGGAGTAGGCTAGCGGAAAATGAGCAGTTCTTC,CAWSRLAENEQFF
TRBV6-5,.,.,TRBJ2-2,TGTGCCAGCAGTTACGTTGCAACCGGGGAGCTGTTTTTT,CASSYVATGELFF
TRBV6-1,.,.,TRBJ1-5,TGTGCCAGCAGTTTTTTAGGACAGAATCAGCCCCAGCATTTT,CASSFLGQNQPQHF
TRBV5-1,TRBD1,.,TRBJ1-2,TGCGCCAGCAGCGTAGAGGGGGCTGGCTATGGCTACACCTTC,CASSVEGAGYGYTF
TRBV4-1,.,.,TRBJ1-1,TGCGCTACGGGCAGGAGCCCGAACACTGAAGCTTTCTTT,CATGRSPNTEAFF
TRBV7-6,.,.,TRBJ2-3,TGTGCCAGCAGCCCTCGGGACTTCACAGATACGCAGTATTTT,CASSPRDFTDTQYF
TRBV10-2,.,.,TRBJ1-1,TGCGCCAGCAGTGTAGACACTGAAGCTTTCTTT,CASSVDTEAFF
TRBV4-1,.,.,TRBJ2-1,TGCGCCAGCAGCCAAGGTGGGGGGTTGGAAGAGCAGTTCTTC,CASSQGGGLEEQFF
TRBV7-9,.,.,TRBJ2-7,TGTGCCAGCAGCTTGAGGGACCTAACCTACGAGCAGTACTTC,CASSLRDLTYEQYF
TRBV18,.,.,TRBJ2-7,TGTGCCAGCTCACCCGGCGACCCTTACTACGAGCAGTACTTC,CASSPGDPYYEQYF
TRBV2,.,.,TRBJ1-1,TGTGCCAGCAGGTCATCCGGGACACCAGCCACTGAAGCTTTCTTT,CASRSSGTPATEAFF
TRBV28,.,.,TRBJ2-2,TGTGCCAGCAGTTCAAGATTGGATACCACCGGGGAGCTGTTTTTT,CASSSRLDTTGELFF
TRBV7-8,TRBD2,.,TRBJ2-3,TGTGCCAGCAGCTTATGGCCCGGACTAGCGGGGGCCACAGATACGCAGTATTTT,CASSLWPGLAGATDTQYF
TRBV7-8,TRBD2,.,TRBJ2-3,TGTGCCAGCAGCTTAGCAACTAGCGGATACACAGATACGCAGTATTTT,CASSLATSGYTDTQYF
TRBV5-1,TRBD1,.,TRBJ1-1,TGCGCCAGCAGCCTGACAGGGGTAGGGTACACTGAAGCTTTCTTT,CASSLTGVGYTEAFF
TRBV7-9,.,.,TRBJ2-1,TGTGCCAGCAGCCCCGAGGGCAGGGGCAAGGGGCTTGAGGGGTTCTTC,CASSPEGRGKGLEGFF
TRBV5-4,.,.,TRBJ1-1,TGTGCCAGCAGCTATATGAACACTGAAGCTTTCTTT,CASSYMNTEAFF
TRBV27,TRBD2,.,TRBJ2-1,TGTGCCAGCAAGGAAACTAGCGGGGGCCCCTCCTACAATGAGCAGTTCTTC,CASKETSGGPSYNEQFF
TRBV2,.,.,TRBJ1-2,TGTGCCAGCAGTGAACAGCCTAACTATGGCTACACCTTC,CASSEQPNYGYTF
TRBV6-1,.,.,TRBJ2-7,TGTGCCAGCAGTGCTCTCTTGGGTCACTACGAGCAGTACTTC,CASSALLGHYEQYF
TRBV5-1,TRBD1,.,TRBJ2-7,TGCGCCAGCAGCCCCGCTAGGGACAGGGTATCACACGAGCAGTACTTC,CASSPARDRVSHEQYF
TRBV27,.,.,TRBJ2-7,TGTGCCAGCCGTTCCAAGGGGGGCCTATACGAGCAGTACTTC,CASRSKGGLYEQYF
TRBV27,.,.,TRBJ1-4,TGTGCCAGCAGCCCCCCGGGGGAGGAAAAACTGTTTTTT,CASSPPGEEKLFF
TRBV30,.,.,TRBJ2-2,TGTGCCTGGAGAGGCTTCACCGGGGAGCTGTTTTTT,CAWRGFTGELFF
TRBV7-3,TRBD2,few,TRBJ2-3,TGTGCCAGCAGCTTAGACGGACTAGCGGGGGGCACAGATACGCAGTATTTT,CASSLDGLAGGTDTQYF
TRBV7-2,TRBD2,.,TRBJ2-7,TGTGCCAGCAGCTTTACAGCGGGGGGGCCCCACGAGCAGTACTTC,CASSFTAGGPHEQYF
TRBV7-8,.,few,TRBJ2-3,TGTGCCAGCAGCTTACTTTCCAGCACAGATACGCAGTATTTT,CASSLLSSTDTQYF
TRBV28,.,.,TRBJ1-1,TGTGCCAGCAGTTTTGATAGGCCAACGGAGTCTTTCTTT,CASSFDRPTESFF
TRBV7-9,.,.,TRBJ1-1,TGTGCCAGCAGCTTCGGTAAGGAAGCTTTCTTT,CASSFGKEAFF
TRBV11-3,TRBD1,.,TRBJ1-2,TGTGCCAGCAGCAAAGACCGGGACAGGGGTATAGGCTACACCTTC,CASSKDRDRGIGYTF
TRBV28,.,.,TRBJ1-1,TGTGCCAGCAGTTTGGAAGCCAGAATGGACACTGAAGCTTTCTTT,CASSLEARMDTEAFF
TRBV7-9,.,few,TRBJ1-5,TGTGCCAGCAGCCTGGGGGGTCAGCCCCAGCATTTT,CASSLGGQPQHF
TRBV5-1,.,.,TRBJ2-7,TGCGCCAGCAGCTTGACGGGGGTTTCGAACTACGAGCAGTACTTC,CASSLTGVSNYEQYF
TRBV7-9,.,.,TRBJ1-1,TGTGCCAGCAGCTTAGTGCAGGGTCCCGGCGTGAACACTGAAGCTTTCTTT,CASSLVQGPGVNTEAFF